The TCR beta chain described here comes from a study of ipilimumab plus nivolumab after autologous stem cell transplantation. Study-wide background: Typical patient got a handful of ipilimumab doses and seven to nine nivolumab doses (median).

There are 13 residues in the CDR3. The germline CDR1 and CDR2 sequences are ENHRY and SYGVKD. Between the trimmed V and J ends, which lost 3 bases and 8 bases, there was a span of 13 bases. TCRdb keeps only in-frame clones here, not all; method: immunoSEQ multiplex PCR. The data contain tens of thousands of clones, 83% of them seen just once; the ten biggest clones take up approximately 2.2%. Patients got 3 mg/kg IV nivolumab weeks 1, 4, 7, 10, then biweekly through week 26. The clonotype comes from a male donor with diffuse large B-cell lymphoma. Sequenced material: PBMCs, taken in a trial of ipilimumab plus nivolumab as post-transplant consolidation. The gene calls are TRBV10-3 and TRBJ1-2; possibly TRBD1 for D (6 bases). CDR3 amino acids: CAISDVAGEGYTF. CDR3 sequence (DNA): TGTGCCATCAGTGACGTGGCAGGGGAGGGCTACACCTTC.